These T cell receptor beta chains were read from a single sample in a study of memory CD4+ T cells and cytomegalovirus serostatus. Sequenced by immunoSEQ multiplex PCR; TCRdb stores in-frame clones only, minus some. This sample has tens of thousands of clones; 78% occur once, and the top ten carry 0.65% to 0.85%. The specimen was memory CD4+ T cells from blood. Receptor source: an adult in good health and CMV-seronegative. Both conserved end residues are trimmed from each CDR3. The order of the fields is J gene, V gene, CDR3 protein.

>TRBJ2-3|TRBV27
ASSLKRTDTQY
>TRBJ1-1|TRBV7-2
ASSAGGARTEAF
>TRBJ1-2|TRBV7-9
ASSLQGSRYT
>TRBJ1-6|TRBV30
AWRPGTSNSPLH
>TRBJ2-2|TRBV6-1
ASSGWPGQGVAGELF
>TRBJ1-4|TRBV25-1
ASSDYGTGNEKLF
>TRBJ2-7|TRBV5-1
ASSFLPGQGYEQY
>TRBJ2-7|TRBV10-3
AISEPQRGSYEQY
>TRBJ1-2|TRBV27
ASSAQGAWGYT
>TRBJ2-3|TRBV7-6
ASSLLAGSRTDTQY
>TRBJ1-4|TRBV6-1
ASWASGTNEKLF
>TRBJ2-7|TRBV18
ASQMDGTYEQY
>TRBJ2-1|TRBV30
AWIEAGGNNEQF
>TRBJ1-3|TRBV7-2
ASSLQGVVSGNTIY
>TRBJ1-2|TRBV4-1
ASSRPDRPNYGYT
>TRBJ2-2|TRBV25-1
ASALGGRASGELF
>TRBJ2-1|TRBV2
ASLTSFYEQF
>TRBJ2-7|TRBV28
AISRRGQATSTYEQY
>TRBJ1-4|TRBV6-1
ATLDRGRNEKLF
>TRBJ1-5|TRBV2
ASREDRDQPQH
>TRBJ1-5|TRBV6-1
ASRGLGSNQPQH
>TRBJ2-1|TRBV10-3
AIGLAGRGEQF
>TRBJ2-7|TRBV10-3
AISEGLALGRYEQY
>TRBJ2-1|TRBV19
ASRGASTYNEQF
>TRBJ2-7|TRBV5-6
ASSFGPRYEQY
>TRBJ1-1|TRBV10-3
AITPGENTEAF
>TRBJ2-7|TRBV6-5
ASSYGPGVGEQY